The 11 T cell receptor beta chains below all came from one sample that was sequenced in a study of T cell responses to AZD1222 COVID-19 vaccine. Measured with immunoSEQ multiplex PCR; TCRdb has only the in-frame clones, and not every one. Among approximately 130,000 clones listed, approximately 83% were seen once. Sequences were derived from peripheral blood, sampled on day 0 of AZD1222 vaccination. The receptor set was obtained from an adult in good health.

The gene calls are TRBV28 and TRBJ2-7; possible D gene TRBD2, 6 bases. The ends were cut back, 2 bases at V and 3 bases at J, with 8 bases in the middle. Per germline, CDR1 MDHEN and CDR2 SYDVKM. This CDR3 contains 13 residues. For the CDR3, the DNA is TGTGCCAGCAGTTTAGGGCGGGACTACGAGCAGTACTTC. It specifies CASSLGRDYEQYF.

This sequence joins TRBV7-2 and TRBJ2-5; 10 bases align to TRBD2. Germline lookup yields CDR1 SGHTA and CDR2 FQGNSA. V dropped 7 bases and J dropped 5; count of bases not matched to a gene: 7. CDR3 length: 14 residues. CDR3 amino acids: CASTWTSGIETQYF. The CDR3 nucleotides are TGTGCCAGCACCTGGACTAGCGGCATTGAGACCCAGTACTTC. Variable domain in full (rest from reference TRBV7-2 and TRBJ2-5): GAGVSQSPSNKVTEKGKDVELRCDPISGHTALYWYRQSLGQGLEFLIYFQGNSAPDKSGLPSDRFSAERTGGSVSTLTIQRTQQEDSAVYLCASTWTSGIETQYFGPGTRLLVL.

The V call is TRBV18, the J call TRBJ2-5, with TRBD2 as a possible D gene (5 bases). The CDR3 has 15 residues. Germline V gene lookup returns CDR1 KGHSH and CDR2 LQKENI. With 4 bases removed from V and 5 bases from J, the gap between germline ends came to 17 bases. The CDR3 region is CASSLPRNGEETQYF. The CDR3 DNA is TGTGCCAGCTCACTCCCAAGAAACGGGGAGGAGACCCAGTACTTC.

The V gene is TRBV7-9, the J gene TRBJ1-1; D may be TRBD1 (6 bases). Trimming removed 5 bases at V and 2 bases at J, with 18 bases between. The CDR3 loop spans 16 amino acids. CDR1 and CDR2 from the germline V gene are SEHNR and FQNEAQ (reference sequence). This CDR3 is CASSTIRGRGNTEAFF. The DNA of the CDR3 is TGTGCCAGCAGCACGATCAGGGGACGGGGAAACACTGAAGCTTTCTTT. The whole variable domain, filled in from reference TRBV7-9 and TRBJ1-1, reads DTGVSQNPRHKITKRGQNVTFRCDPISEHNRLYWYRQTLGQGPEFLTYFQNEAQLEKSRLLSDRFSAERPKGSFSTLEIQRTEQGDSAMYLCASSTIRGRGNTEAFFGQGTRLTVV.

This clone has more than one count but fewer than ten. The chain links TRBV30 to TRBJ2-7; tentatively, D is TRBD1 (6 bases). The CDR3 consists of 13 residues. CDR1 GTSNPN and CDR2 SVGIG come from the germline V gene (reference sequence). V lost 3 bases to trimming and J lost 3 bases, with 12 bases between them. CDR3 sequence: CAWRWGPYYEQYF. In DNA form, the CDR3 reads TGTGCCTGGAGATGGGGGCCTTACTACGAGCAGTACTTC.

The genes are TRBV18 and TRBJ1-4; D uncertain. Trimming cost V 2 bases and J 8 bases, with 12 bases left between them. Germline CDR1 is KGHSH and CDR2 is LQKENI. This CDR3 has 14 amino acids. The CDR3 DNA reads TGTGCCAGCTCACCATCTATCGACTTCGAAAAACTGTTTTTT. Translation gives CASSPSIDFEKLFF.

The rearrangement joins TRBV7-2 to TRBJ2-5, with D perhaps matching TRBD2 (6 bases). Germline V gene lookup returns CDR1 SGHTA and CDR2 FQGNSA. This CDR3 is built from 16 residues. V was shortened by 3 bases and J by 1 base, with 15 bases between the two germline ends. In nucleotides, the CDR3 is TGTGCCAGCAGCTTTTTGGCTAGCGCTCTCCAAGAGACCCAGTACTTC. Translated, it gives CASSFLASALQETQYF.

V usage is TRBV7-9 and J usage is TRBJ2-1, with D maybe TRBD1 (5 bases). The germline gives CDR1 SEHNR, CDR2 FQNEAQ (reference sequence). This CDR3 is 14 amino acids long. V lost 2 bases, J lost 8 bases, and 13 bases lay in between. The CDR3, as DNA: TGTGCCAGCAGCTTAACACAGGCTCTCTATGAGCAGTTCTTC. It yields the protein CASSLTQALYEQFF.

The chain recombines TRBV27 with TRBJ1-1; 8 bases match TRBD1. J lost 3 bases, V lost 6 bases, and 6 bases had no gene match. This CDR3 has 14 amino acids. From germline, CDR1 is MNHEY and CDR2 SMNVEV (reference sequence). CDR3 in DNA: TGTGCCAGCAGACTGGACAGGGTGGACACTGAAGCTTTCTTT. It yields the protein CASRLDRVDTEAFF.

The rearrangement links TRBV6-5 to TRBJ1-2; possibly TRBD1 for D (6 bases). Trimming shortened V by 0 bases and J by 4 bases, and 12 bases separated the two germline ends. Germline V gene data show CDR1 as MNHEY and CDR2 as SVGAGI. This CDR3 contains 15 residues. The CDR3 is CASSYSGGLSYGYTF. The CDR3 bases are TGTGCCAGCAGTTACTCTGGGGGGCTGAGCTATGGCTACACCTTC.

The gene calls are TRBV5-1 and TRBJ2-5, with 10 nucleotides matching TRBD1. V lost 3 bases and J lost 5; bases outside the gene matches: 13. Germline CDR1 and CDR2: SGHRS and YFSETQ. This CDR3 is built from 17 residues. CDR3 DNA: TGCGCCAGCAGCTACGACCCCTGGACAGGGGGGTCGGAGACCCAGTACTTC. Translating gives CASSYDPWTGGSETQYF.